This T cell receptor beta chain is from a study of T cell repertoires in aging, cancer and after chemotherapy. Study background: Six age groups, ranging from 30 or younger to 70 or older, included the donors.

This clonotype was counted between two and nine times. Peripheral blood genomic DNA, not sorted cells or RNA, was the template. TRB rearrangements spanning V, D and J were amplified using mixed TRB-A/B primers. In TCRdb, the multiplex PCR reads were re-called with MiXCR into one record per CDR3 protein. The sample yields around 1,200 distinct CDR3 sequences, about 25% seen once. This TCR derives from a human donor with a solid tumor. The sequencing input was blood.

DNA of the CDR3: TGCGCCAGCAGCTTGGGACCTCCTAACTATGGCTACACCTTC. Protein sequence: CASSLGPPNYGYTF. V and J are TRBV5-1 and TRBJ1-2; D is ambiguous. The CDR3 consists of 14 residues. V was cut by 0 bases and J by 0 bases, with 6 bases left in between. Germline CDR1 SGHRS, CDR2 YFSETQ.